The entry below describes one T cell receptor (beta chain). This specimen comes from a study of blood T cell repertoires in COVID-19. Across the whole study: Acute and convalescent COVID-19 specimens originated in the United States, Italy and Spain.

In the original workflow: Estimated nucleated cell counts came from reference gene primer amplification. Sequenced by immunoSEQ multiplex PCR; TCRdb stores in-frame clones only, minus some. Clone size and the V and J calls come from that table; the DNA yielded D and trimming. The sample contains around 140,000 clones, 65% to 90% of which appear only once. Germline V gene lookup returns CDR1 SGHRS and CDR2 YFSETQ. Between the trimmed V and J ends, which lost 0 bases and 3 bases, there was a span of 9 bases. The CDR3 consists of 14 residues. The rearrangement joins TRBV5-1 to TRBJ2-5; unclear D gene. The receptor was derived from a woman aged 60 to 75 with active or convalescent COVID-19. The sequenced material came from peripheral blood. The CDR3 coding sequence is TGCGCCAGCAGCTTGGATACAACCGAAGAGACCCAGTACTTC. This sequence encodes CASSLDTTEETQYF.